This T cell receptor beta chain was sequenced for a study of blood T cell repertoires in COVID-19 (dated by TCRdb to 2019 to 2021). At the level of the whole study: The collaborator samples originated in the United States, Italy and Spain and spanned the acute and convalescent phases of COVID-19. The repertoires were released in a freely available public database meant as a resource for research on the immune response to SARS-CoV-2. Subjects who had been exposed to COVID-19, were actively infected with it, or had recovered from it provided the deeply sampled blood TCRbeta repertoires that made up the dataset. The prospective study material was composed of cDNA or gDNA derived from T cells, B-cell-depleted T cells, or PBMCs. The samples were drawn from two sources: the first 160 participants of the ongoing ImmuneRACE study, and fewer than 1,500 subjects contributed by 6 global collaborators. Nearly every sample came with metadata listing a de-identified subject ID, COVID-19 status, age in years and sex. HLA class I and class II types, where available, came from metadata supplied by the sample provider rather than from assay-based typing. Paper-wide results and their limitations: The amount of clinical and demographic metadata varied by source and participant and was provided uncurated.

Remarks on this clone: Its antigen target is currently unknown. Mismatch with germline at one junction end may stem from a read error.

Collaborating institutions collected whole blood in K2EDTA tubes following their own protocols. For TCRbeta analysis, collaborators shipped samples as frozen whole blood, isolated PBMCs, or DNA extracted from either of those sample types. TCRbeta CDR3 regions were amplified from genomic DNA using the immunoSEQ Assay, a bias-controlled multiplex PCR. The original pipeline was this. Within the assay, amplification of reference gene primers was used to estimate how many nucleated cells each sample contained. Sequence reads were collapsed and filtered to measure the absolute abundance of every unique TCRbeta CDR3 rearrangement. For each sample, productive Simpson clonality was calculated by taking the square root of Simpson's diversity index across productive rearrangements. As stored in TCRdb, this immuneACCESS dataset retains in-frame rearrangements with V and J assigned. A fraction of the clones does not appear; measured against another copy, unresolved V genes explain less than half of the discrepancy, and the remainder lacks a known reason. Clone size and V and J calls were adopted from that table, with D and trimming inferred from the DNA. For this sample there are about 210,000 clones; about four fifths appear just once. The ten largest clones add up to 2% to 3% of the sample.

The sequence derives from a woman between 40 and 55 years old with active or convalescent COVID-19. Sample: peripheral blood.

The nucleotides read TGTGCCAGCAGACAAGGACAGGGGGAGACCCAGTACTTC. Its translation reads: CASRQGQGETQYF. The sequence joins TRBV3-1 (or the pseudogene TRBV3-2) to TRBJ2-5, and 9 junctional nucleotides match TRBD1. According to the germline V gene (reference sequence), CDR1 reads LGHDT and CDR2 reads YNNKEL. The CDR3 sequence holds 13 residues, the cysteine and phenylalanine included. Of all the DNA, just the CDR3 is kept, 39 bases in frame from base 1.